The 30 T cell receptor beta chains presented below share a single source sample, sequenced in a study of identical twins. TCRdb reprocessed the 5' RACE reads via MiXCR and lists one record per CDR3 protein. The table has 500,000 to 650,000 distinct CDR3 sequences, approximately 20% seen once; the top ten hold approximately 0.52%. The sample was also reused in another study, on yellow fever vaccine responses in identical twins.

The sample comprised CD4+ T cells sorted from blood. All receptors derive from a woman between 18 and 29 years old in good health.

This clonotype was seen a few times. The chain uses TRBV12-3 or TRBV12-4 and TRBJ2-1; 11 bases agree with TRBD2. The CDR3 loop spans 16 amino acids. V dropped 7 bases and J dropped 6; count of bases not matched to a gene: 11. The CDR3 loop reads CASIFSLAGVPNEQFF. The CDR3 region has the DNA TGTGCCAGCATTTTCTCACTAGCGGGGGTCCCCAATGAGCAGTTCTTC.

This clonotype has only a few counts. This chain joins TRBV28 and TRBJ1-1; 10 bases line up with TRBD1. Germline assignment: CDR1 MDHEN and CDR2 SYDVKM. V lost 2 bases and J lost 11; bases outside the gene matches: 8. This CDR3 spans 14 amino acids. CDR3 nucleotides: TGTGCCAGCAGTTTACCGACAGGGGGCAGTCAGGCTTTCTTT. Amino acids: CASSLPTGGSQAFF.

This clonotype was counted only a few times. The chain recombines TRBV29-1 with TRBJ2-3, with 8 bases fitting TRBD2. Germline assignment: CDR1 SQVTM and CDR2 ANQGSEA. The V gene end was trimmed by 0 bases and the J gene end by 1 base; junction bases not matched to a gene: 3. CDR3 length: 15 residues. CDR3 loop: CSVEDSGGRTDTQYF. CDR3 nucleotide sequence: TGCAGCGTTGAAGACAGCGGGGGCCGCACAGATACGCAGTATTTT.

The chain has TRBV5-1 and TRBJ1-1, with a tentative D call TRBD1 (6 bases). The CDR3 is 15 residues long. Germline V gives CDR1 SGHRS, CDR2 YFSETQ. V was cut by 4 bases and J by 0 bases, with 13 bases left in between. The CDR3 bases are TGCGCCAGCAGCCAACGCGGGGACATGAACACTGAAGCTTTCTTT. Translation gives CASSQRGDMNTEAFF.

The chain couples TRBV6-2 or TRBV6-3 to TRBJ2-7; D is unresolved. CDR1 and CDR2 (germline): MNHEY, SVGEGT. This CDR3 spans 15 amino acids. Trimming took off 4 bases at V and 3 bases at J, with 16 bases between the two ends. As DNA, the CDR3 is TGTGCCAGCAGTTCACAGATACAGCTCTTCTACGAGCAGTACTTC. As protein: CASSSQIQLFYEQYF.

V and J are TRBV24-1 and TRBJ2-1; 8 nucleotides line up with TRBD2. J gave up 7 bases and V 5 bases, and 6 bases lay outside the gene matches. The CDR3 spans 14 residues. Germline V CDR1 and CDR2: KGHDR, SFDVKD. In nucleotides, the CDR3 is TGTGCCACCAGTGGGAGCGGGAGTTGGAATGAGCAGTTCTTC. Translation: CATSGSGSWNEQFF.

There are a few counts of this clonotype. The chain employs TRBV10-3 and TRBJ2-5, with D perhaps TRBD2 (7 bases). The CDR3 consists of 13 residues. Trimming removed 6 bases from V and 4 bases from J, with 12 bases in between. Germline CDR1 and CDR2: ENHRY and SYGVKD. CDR3 loop: CAIRGGAGETQYF. CDR3 nucleotide sequence: TGTGCCATCAGGGGGGGGGCAGGAGAGACCCAGTACTTC.

The chain joins TRBV12-3 or TRBV12-4 to TRBJ1-2; a weak D match, TRBD1 (5 bases). V shed 6 bases and J shed 5 bases, with 13 bases lying between them. The CDR3 is made up of 13 amino acids. The CDR3 spells CASRGEDFYGYTF. CDR3 coding DNA: TGTGCCAGCAGGGGGGAGGACTTTTATGGCTACACCTTC.

For this clonotype: The junction and the germline gene differ at one end; a read error may be behind it. J is TRBJ2-7 and V is TRBV20-1; 13 bases align to TRBD2. The CDR3 runs 13 residues. Germline V gene lookup returns CDR1 DFQATT and CDR2 SNEGSKA (reference sequence). CDR3 in amino acids: CSASGLAGVEQDF. The CDR3 DNA reads TGCAGTGCCTCCGGACTAGCGGGAGTCGAGCAGGACTTC.

The rearrangement uses TRBV5-1 and TRBJ2-7; possible D gene TRBD1, 5 bases. Germline V gene sequence: CDR1 SGHRS, CDR2 YFSETQ. Trimming removed 5 bases at V and 2 bases at J, with 14 bases between. This CDR3 has 14 amino acids. The CDR3 here is CASRPDKGPYEQYF. The CDR3 DNA sequence: TGCGCCAGCAGACCCGACAAGGGGCCCTACGAGCAGTACTTC.

J is TRBJ2-3 and V is TRBV12-3 or TRBV12-4; 7 bases match TRBD1. V lost 7 bases, J lost 1 base, and 5 bases stayed unmatched. CDR3 length: 14 amino acids. CDR3 loop: CASTTGPRTDTQYF. CDR3 DNA: TGTGCCAGCACGACAGGGCCACGCACAGATACGCAGTATTTT.

This clonotype came up many times. The rearrangement links TRBV11-1 to TRBJ2-2; TRBD1 agrees at 7 bases. The length of the CDR3 is 19 residues. Trimming removed 5 bases from V and 3 bases from J; junction bases left unmatched: 18. CDR1 SGHAT and CDR2 FQDESV come from the germline V gene (reference sequence). CDR3 sequence: CASSPQGQESGRDTGELFF. CDR3 DNA sequence: TGTGCCAGCAGCCCCCAAGGACAGGAATCAGGACGAGACACCGGGGAGCTGTTTTTT.

The chain carries TRBV9 and TRBJ1-2; TRBD1 matches at 12 bases. In germline, CDR1 is SGDLS, CDR2 YYNGEE. The CDR3 spans 16 residues. Trimming at V came to 0 bases and at J to 4 bases, leaving 4 bases not matched to a gene. CDR3 bases: TGTGCCAGCAGCGTAGACGGGACAGGGGGCAGCTATGGCTACACCTTC. Encoded protein: CASSVDGTGGSYGYTF.

This clonotype was observed a few times. In nucleotides, the CDR3 is TGTGCCAGCAGCACTTCTAGCGGGGCGCCCCCCGAGCAGTACTTC. Translated: CASSTSSGAPPEQYF. The chain uses TRBV7-9 and TRBJ2-7, with TRBD2 matching over 9 bases. V gave up 5 bases and J gave up 6 bases; unmatched junction bases: 11. In germline, CDR1 is SEHNR, CDR2 FQNEAQ (reference sequence). The CDR3 totals 15 residues.

The chain recombines TRBV4-1 with TRBJ2-7; D is perhaps TRBD2 (5 bases). V was shortened by 1 base and J by 3 bases, with 19 bases between the two germline ends. The CDR3 consists of 17 residues. Germline CDR1 and CDR2: MGHRA and YSYEKL. The CDR3 coding sequence is TGCGCCAGCAGCCAAGGGGCCTTAGGAGGCTCGGTCTACGAGCAGTACTTC. Its protein product is CASSQGALGGSVYEQYF.

Only a few counts were recorded for this clonotype. The chain joins TRBV5-6 to TRBJ1-5, with a possible D match to TRBD1 (5 bases). The germline gives CDR1 SGHDT, CDR2 YYEEEE. Trimming removed 2 bases at V and 6 bases at J, with 9 bases between. The CDR3 is made up of 13 amino acids. The CDR3 DNA is TGTGCCAGCAGCTTCCAGGGTGGTCAGCCCCAGCATTTT. As protein: CASSFQGGQPQHF.

This clonotype was counted between two and nine times. CDR3 sequence: CASSYNRGRAYEQYF. The CDR3, as DNA: TGTGCCAGCAGTTACAATCGGGGTCGGGCCTACGAGCAGTACTTC. The chain recombines TRBV7-9 with TRBJ2-7; possibly TRBD2 for D (5 bases). Germline V lookup: CDR1 SEHNR, CDR2 FQNEAQ (reference sequence). The CDR3 covers 15 residues. V lost 6 bases and J lost 2, with 17 bases in between.

The V gene is TRBV7-8, the J gene TRBJ2-5; D unclear. With 1 base removed from V and 5 bases from J, the gap between germline ends came to 11 bases. Germline lookup yields CDR1 SGHVS and CDR2 FQNEAQ. The length of the CDR3 is 14 residues. The CDR3 is CASSLGRRLETQYF. CDR3 nucleotide sequence: TGTGCCAGCAGCTTAGGTCGGCGTCTGGAGACCCAGTACTTC.

The rearrangement uses TRBV10-3 and TRBJ2-1; 13 bases agree with TRBD2. The V and J ends lost 6 bases and 15 bases, in that order; junction bases with no gene match: 8. The germline gives CDR1 ENHRY, CDR2 SYGVKD. The CDR3 extends over 13 amino acids. The CDR3 region is CAISSGLAGDLFF. The DNA for the CDR3 is TGTGCCATCAGCTCCGGACTAGCGGGAGATCTGTTCTTC.

This rearrangement joins TRBV4-1 to TRBJ2-1, with TRBD1 identical over 9 bases. Trimming cost V 4 bases and J 9 bases; bases outside gene matches: 10. CDR1 and CDR2 from the germline V gene are MGHRA and YSYEKL. This CDR3 is 15 amino acids long. CDR3 coding DNA: TGCGCCAGCAGCCGAGGGACAGGGCTAAGGGGTGAGCAGTTCTTC. Translation gives CASSRGTGLRGEQFF.

This clonotype was recorded a few times. CDR3 amino acids: CASSHSQTYEQYF. CDR3 nucleotides: TGCGCCAGCAGCCACAGCCAGACCTACGAGCAGTACTTC. V is TRBV4-1 and J is TRBJ2-7; D is undetermined. Germline CDR1 reads MGHRA; CDR2 reads YSYEKL. Trimming cost V 3 bases and J 2 bases, with 8 bases left between them. This CDR3 has 13 amino acids.

This chain connects TRBV6-1 to TRBJ1-5; no definite D call. The germline CDR1 and CDR2 sequences are MNHNS and SASEGT. V lost 3 bases and J 7 bases, leaving 10 bases between the germline ends. The CDR3 has 13 amino acids. CDR3 sequence reads: CASSDLSVQPQHF. The DNA of the CDR3 is TGTGCCAGCAGTGATCTGAGCGTCCAGCCCCAGCATTTT.

This clonotype was counted a few times. The chain couples TRBV20-1 to TRBJ1-2, with D unclear. This CDR3 has 12 residues. Trimming took 7 bases from V and 6 from J, leaving 15 bases between them. Per the germline V gene, CDR1 is DFQATT and CDR2 is SNEGSKA (reference sequence). The CDR3, as DNA: TGCAGTGTCGTAAGCAGCGAAGATGGCTACACCTTC. Protein product: CSVVSSEDGYTF.

The chain joins TRBV7-9 to TRBJ2-7, with 8 bases that match TRBD2. The V gene's germline CDR1 is SEHNR and CDR2 FQNEAQ (reference sequence). The ends lost 4 bases at V and 4 bases at J; junction bases unmatched: 15. The CDR3 sequence is 17 residues long. CDR3 coding DNA: TGTGCCAGCAGCTACGGGAGGGGTAGCGGGTCCCGGTACGAGCAGTACTTC. It is translated as CASSYGRGSGSRYEQYF.

The rearrangement links TRBV10-2 to TRBJ1-2, with no clear D. With 6 bases removed from V and 6 bases from J, the gap between germline ends came to 11 bases. CDR1 WSHSY and CDR2 SAAADI come from the germline V gene. The CDR3 runs 12 residues. The CDR3 nucleotides read TGCGCCAGCAGCACAAGAACCAATGGCTACACCTTC. It specifies CASSTRTNGYTF.

This clonotype was observed a few times. The chain is built from TRBV12-3 or TRBV12-4 and TRBJ1-2, with a weak D call TRBD1 (5 bases). The CDR3 extends over 15 amino acids. V dropped 3 bases and J dropped 4 bases, with 15 bases sitting between them. The CDR3 protein is CASSFGTPTGYGYTF. DNA of the CDR3: TGTGCCAGCAGTTTCGGGACGCCAACTGGCTATGGCTACACCTTC.

This clonotype was detected ten times or more. The chain uses TRBV7-6 and TRBJ2-1; 9 bases align to TRBD1. The germline gives CDR1 SGHVS, CDR2 FNYEAQ. Trimming removed 5 bases from V and 5 bases from J; junction bases left unmatched: 4. The CDR3 totals 14 residues. The CDR3 nucleotides are TGTGCCAGCAGCCCGACAGGGGGGGACAATGAGCAGTTCTTC. It is translated as CASSPTGGDNEQFF.

The V gene is TRBV7-9, the J gene TRBJ2-6, with D perhaps matching TRBD2 (7 bases). Germline V CDR1 and CDR2: SEHNR, FQNEAQ (reference sequence). The CDR3 totals 17 residues. V lost 2 bases and J 2 bases, leaving 13 bases between the germline ends. In DNA form, the CDR3 reads TGTGCCAGCAGCTTACTAGGGGGGGACCCTGGGGCCAACGTCCTGACTTTC. It codes for CASSLLGGDPGANVLTF.

This clonotype was counted a few times. The genes are TRBV3-1 and TRBJ2-7; no firm D call. The germline CDR1 and CDR2 sequences are LGHDT and YNNKEL (reference sequence). The CDR3 totals 11 residues. The ends were cut back, 1 base at V and 5 bases at J, with 3 bases in the middle. The CDR3 protein is CASSQGNEQYV. The CDR3 coding sequence is TGTGCCAGCAGCCAAGGGAACGAGCAGTACGTC.

This clonotype was seen a few times. Germline and junction disagree at one end, which may indicate a read error. The J gene is TRBJ2-5, the V gene TRBV5-1; the match to TRBD1 covers 9 bases. Germline V lookup: CDR1 SGHRS, CDR2 YFSETQ. The CDR3 runs to 15 residues. The CDR3 loop reads CASSLGSGQGAPSCF. The CDR3 DNA follows: TGCGCCAGCAGCTTGGGCTCGGGACAGGGTGCACCAAGTTGTTTC.